This T cell receptor beta chain was captured by sequencing in a study of tumor and adjacent non-tumor tissue in lung cancer (dated by TCRdb to about 2018). Context from the whole study: Patients with adenocarcinoma (around 13), squamous cell carcinoma (2) and small cell lung cancer (1) were included in the cohort. In total, sequencing yielded 125,075,908 productive TCRbeta reads, which works out to an average of approximately 4.2 million reads per sample. Ages among the approximately 15 patients ranged from about 31 to 76 years, there were approximately 10 men and 5 women, and disease was at TNM stage I to III. About 30 paired specimens, one tumor and one normal lung sample per patient, were profiled by TCRbeta CDR3 sequencing. The study compared bulk TCRbeta repertoires from lung tumor tissue and matched distant non-tumor lung tissue of some 15 lung cancer patients. Points the paper makes about the study in general: TCR diversity was significantly higher in younger patients, and higher tumor TCR diversity was associated with shorter overall and disease-free survival. Because peripheral blood was not sequenced, blood TCRbeta repertoires in the lung cancer patients of the study were not examined. With only roughly 14 patients in the cohort, the authors noted that larger samples and more detailed clinical data are needed. The top 100 clones made up a significantly larger cumulative share of the repertoire in normal lung than in tumor tissue. Neither the sequencing platform nor unique molecular identifiers are mentioned in the methods. Tumor tissue showed significantly higher TCR diversity (inverse Simpson) than normal lung tissue, at roughly 390 vs 170 (P = 0.0075, Mann-Whitney U test).

RNA was isolated from bulk unsorted tissue, and RNA quality was assessed with a NanoDrop ND-1000 and an Agilent 2100. Newly diagnosed lung cancer patients without prior chemotherapy who had been admitted for thoracic surgery in China between August and November 2014 were enrolled as donors. The study excluded patients who had received radiotherapy or chemotherapy before or who had another cancer at the same time. Surgical tissue pieces of roughly 1-2 cm3 were preserved in RNAlater solution and were kept at -80 degrees C until use. Library method: multiplex PCR. The sequencer was an Illumina HiSeq 2500. Following protocols modified from ARM-PCR, the researchers constructed TCRbeta libraries through three rounds of nested PCR with primers (Table S4). PCR products of 200-500 bp were gel-excised and purified with the QIAquick gel extraction kit before sequencing. The paper's processing steps were these. Trimmomatic was used to clean the reads, FLASH was used to merge the reads into complete CDR3 sequences, and MiTCR was used to assign the reads to V(D)J germline segments. Clonal diversity was computed as the inverse Simpson's index with VDJtools. In-frame sequences lacking a premature stop codon were counted as productive reads. TCRdb's own reprocessing of the public reads used fastp at Q25 and MiXCR and kept productive beta chains. Rows are combined by CDR3 protein, so each entry shows the most common genes and DNA. TCRdb, not the authors, supplied the V and J calls. Across this sample there are roughly 76,000 distinct CDR3 sequences, with around 70% seen only once. Around 12% of the sample is taken by the ten largest.

Concerning this clonotype itself: Its specific antigen is unknown. No much larger clone is present one base from it, and per-base qualities are unavailable.

Counted from cysteine to phenylalanine, this CDR3 has 15 amino acids. Kept here is only the CDR3 DNA, which spans 45 bases and is read in frame from base 1. Trimming takes 2 bases from V and 5 bases from J, and the germline ends sit 12 bases apart. Sequencing input: lung tumor tissue. The chain uses TRBV12-3 or TRBV12-4 and TRBJ2-2, with no confidently assigned D gene. This clonotype originated in a woman aged 70 to 79 with non-small cell lung cancer. This receptor has the CDR3 CASSLMRTLTGELFF. The nucleotide sequence is given as TGTGCCAGCAGTTTAATGCGGACGCTTACCGGGGAGCTGTTTTTT.